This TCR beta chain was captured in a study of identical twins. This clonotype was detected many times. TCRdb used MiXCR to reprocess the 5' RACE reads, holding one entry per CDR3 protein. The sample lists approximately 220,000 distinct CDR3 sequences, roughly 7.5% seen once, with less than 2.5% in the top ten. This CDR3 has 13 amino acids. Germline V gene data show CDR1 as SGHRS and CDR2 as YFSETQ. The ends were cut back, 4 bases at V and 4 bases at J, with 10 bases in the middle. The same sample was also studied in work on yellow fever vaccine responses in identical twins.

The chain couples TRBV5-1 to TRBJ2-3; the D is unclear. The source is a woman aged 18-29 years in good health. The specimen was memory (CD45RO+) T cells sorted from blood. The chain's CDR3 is CASSLLLADTQYF. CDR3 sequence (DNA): TGCGCCAGCAGCCTACTCTTGGCAGATACGCAGTATTTT.